The 11 T cell receptor beta chains in this list originate from one sample, sequenced in a study of CD8+CD57+ T cells in acquired aplastic anemia. Only patients with CD8+CD57+ cell expansion on flow cytometry were chosen for sequencing. The study profiled TCR beta VDJ and CDR3 using genomic DNA as template. Each CDR3 protein gets one entry after TCRdb re-called the reads with MiXCR. The sample records around 290,000 distinct CDR3 sequences, approximately 57% being singletons. Sequencing was done on a sample of sorted CD4+, CD8+, or CD8+CD57+ T cells (not recorded which) from PBMCs. The source of these receptors is a human donor with aplastic anemia.

The chain links TRBV20-1 to TRBJ1-6; 9 bases fit TRBD1. J was trimmed by 10 bases and V by 3 bases; bases with no gene match: 7. Germline V gene sequence: CDR1 DFQATT, CDR2 SNEGSKA (reference sequence). This CDR3 has 14 amino acids. Here the CDR3 DNA reads TGCAGTGCTAGTGGCGGACAGGGGTCGTCACCCCTCCACTTT. Its protein is CSASGGQGSSPLHF.

The chain couples TRBV13 to TRBJ2-3, with TRBD2 matching 11 bases. Unmatched junction bases numbered 21, after V lost 5 bases and J lost 2 bases. CDR1 PRHDT and CDR2 FYEKMQ come from the germline V gene (reference sequence). The CDR3 is 21 amino acids. CDR3 nucleotides: TGTGCCAGCAGCCAAGATAGGCCTAGCGGGGGGTCAACCGCCTCCACAGATACGCAGTATTTT. The encoded protein is CASSQDRPSGGSTASTDTQYF.

This clonotype was counted ten times or more. The chain has TRBV6-6 and TRBJ1-2; 7 positions agree with TRBD1. This CDR3 spans 14 amino acids. V trimming: 2 bases; J trimming: 3 bases; junction bases outside the gene matches: 3. Germline-derived CDR1 and CDR2 are MNHNY and SVGAGI (reference sequence). As DNA, the CDR3 is TGTGCCAGCAGTTACCGGCAGGGGGACTATGGCTACACCTTC. Its protein is CASSYRQGDYGYTF.

This clonotype was counted a single time. J is TRBJ2-7 and V is TRBV4-1, with D possibly called TRBD1 or TRBD2 (5 bases each). This CDR3 contains 14 residues. The germline gives CDR1 MGHRA, CDR2 YSYEKL. Trimming took off 2 bases at V and 4 bases at J, with 12 bases between the two ends. This CDR3 is CASSQREGEYEQYF. The CDR3 coding sequence is TGCGCCAGCAGCCAAAGGGAAGGGGAGTACGAGCAGTACTTC.

The chain employs TRBV19 and TRBJ2-2, with D unclear. The CDR3 has 14 amino acids. Deletions cut 8 bases from V and 4 bases from J, with 14 bases between. Germline CDR1 LNHDA, CDR2 SQIVND (reference sequence). As DNA, the CDR3 is TGTGCCAGTCTTGGCAGTTCGGGCACCGGGGAGCTGTTTTTT. Protein: CASLGSSGTGELFF. The full variable domain, its missing parts supplied by reference TRBV19 and TRBJ2-2, is DGGITQSPKYLFRKEGQNVTLSCEQNLNHDAMYWYRQDPGQGLRLIYYSQIVNDFQKGDIAEGYSVSREKKESFPLTVTSAQKNPTAFYLCASLGSSGTGELFFGEGSRLTVL.

The rearrangement joins TRBV7-2 to TRBJ1-1, with a weak D call TRBD1 (5 bases). CDR1 SGHTA and CDR2 FQGNSA come from the germline V gene. The V gene lost 0 bases and the J gene lost 8 bases, with 22 bases spanning the gap. The CDR3 is made up of 17 amino acids. CDR3 nucleotides: TGTGCCAGCAGCTTAGCGCTAATGGGGGGGGAGGCAGCCGAAGCTTTCTTT. Amino acid sequence: CASSLALMGGEAAEAFF.

V is TRBV20-1 and J is TRBJ2-1; 9 bases are a match to TRBD1. The CDR3 runs 16 residues. J was trimmed by 0 bases and V by 0 bases; bases with no gene match: 3. Germline lookup yields CDR1 DFQATT and CDR2 SNEGSKA (reference sequence). CDR3 nucleotides: TGCAGTGCTAGAGATACAGGGGGCGCCTCCTACAATGAGCAGTTCTTC. It yields the protein CSARDTGGASYNEQFF.

The chain couples TRBV5-1 to TRBJ2-7; 7 bases match TRBD1. Germline V gene data show CDR1 as SGHRS and CDR2 as YFSETQ. V gave up 7 bases and J gave up 3 bases; unmatched junction bases: 7. The CDR3 spans 13 residues. Here the CDR3 reads CASGVQGIYEQYF. DNA of the CDR3: TGCGCCAGCGGGGTACAGGGGATCTACGAGCAGTACTTC.

This clonotype was seen a single time. The rearrangement links TRBV7-2 to TRBJ2-3, with D unresolved. CDR3 size: 14 residues. In germline, CDR1 is SGHTA, CDR2 FQGNSA. Trimming took off 5 bases at V and 6 bases at J, with 15 bases between the two ends. The CDR3: CASSLRHGADTQYF. The CDR3 coding sequence is TGTGCCAGCAGCCTCCGGCACGGCGCCGATACGCAGTATTTT.

At least ten counts were recorded for this clonotype. The V call is TRBV15, the J call TRBJ1-6; D unclear. This CDR3 is 14 amino acids long. Germline lookup yields CDR1 LNHNV and CDR2 YYDKDF (reference sequence). V lost 0 bases, J lost 7 bases, and 7 bases lay in between. DNA of the CDR3: TGTGCCACCAGCAGAGATCCTAGCAATTCACCCCTCCACTTT. Encoded protein: CATSRDPSNSPLHF.

This clonotype showed up just a few times. The rearrangement uses TRBV19 and TRBJ1-1; tentatively, D is TRBD1 (5 bases). This CDR3 is built from 13 residues. Looked up from germline, CDR1 is LNHDA and CDR2 is SQIVND (reference sequence). V shed 6 bases and J shed 9 bases, with 17 bases lying between them. The CDR3 DNA reads TGTGCCAGTAGATCGGGCGGGGGAAAGAAAGCTTTCTTT. Its protein is CASRSGGGKKAFF.